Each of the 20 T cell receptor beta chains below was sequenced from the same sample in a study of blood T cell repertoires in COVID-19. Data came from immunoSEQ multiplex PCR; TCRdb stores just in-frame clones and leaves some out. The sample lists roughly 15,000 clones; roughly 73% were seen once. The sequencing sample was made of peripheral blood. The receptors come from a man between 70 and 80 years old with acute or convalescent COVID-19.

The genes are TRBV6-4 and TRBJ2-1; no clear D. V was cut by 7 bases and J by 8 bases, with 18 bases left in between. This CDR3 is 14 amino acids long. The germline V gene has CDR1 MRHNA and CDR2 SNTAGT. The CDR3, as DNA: TGTGCCAGCAAGCGCGAGCATAGAAGCGATGAGCAGTTCTTC. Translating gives CASKREHRSDEQFF.

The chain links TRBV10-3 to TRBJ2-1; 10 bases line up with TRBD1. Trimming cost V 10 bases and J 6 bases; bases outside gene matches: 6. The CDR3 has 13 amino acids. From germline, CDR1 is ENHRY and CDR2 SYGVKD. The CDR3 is CATSGTGVNEQFF. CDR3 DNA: TGTGCCACATCCGGGACAGGGGTCAATGAGCAGTTCTTC.

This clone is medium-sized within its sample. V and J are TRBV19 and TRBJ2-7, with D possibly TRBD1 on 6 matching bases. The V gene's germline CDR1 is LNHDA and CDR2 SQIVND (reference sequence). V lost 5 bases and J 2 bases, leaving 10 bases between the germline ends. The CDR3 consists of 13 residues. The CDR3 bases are TGTGCCAGTAGTCCCACAGGGACCTACGAGCAGTACTTC. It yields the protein CASSPTGTYEQYF.

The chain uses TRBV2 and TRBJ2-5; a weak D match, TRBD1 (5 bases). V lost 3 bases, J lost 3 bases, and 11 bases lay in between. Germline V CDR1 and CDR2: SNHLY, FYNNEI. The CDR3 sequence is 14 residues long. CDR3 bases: TGTGCCAGCAGTGATTCACAGGCGGAAGAGACCCAGTACTTC. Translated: CASSDSQAEETQYF.

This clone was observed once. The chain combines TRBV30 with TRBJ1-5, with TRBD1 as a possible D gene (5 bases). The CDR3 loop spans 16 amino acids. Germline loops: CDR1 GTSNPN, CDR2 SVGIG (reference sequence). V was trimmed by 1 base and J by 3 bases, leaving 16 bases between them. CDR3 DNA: TGTGCCTGGAGTGAGGGGTCTCGTAATTTCAATCAGCCCCAGCATTTT. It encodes CAWSEGSRNFNQPQHF.

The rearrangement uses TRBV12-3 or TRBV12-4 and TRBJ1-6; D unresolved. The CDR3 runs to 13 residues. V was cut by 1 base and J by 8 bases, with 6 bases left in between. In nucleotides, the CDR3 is TGTGCCAGCAGTTTAGAGGACTATTCACCCCTCCACTTT. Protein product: CASSLEDYSPLHF.

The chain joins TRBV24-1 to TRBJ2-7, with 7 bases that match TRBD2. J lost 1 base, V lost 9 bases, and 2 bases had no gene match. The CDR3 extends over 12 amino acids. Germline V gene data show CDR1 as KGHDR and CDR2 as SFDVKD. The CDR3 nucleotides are TGTGCCACCTCGGGGGGTTCCTACGAGCAGTACTTC. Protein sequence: CATSGGSYEQYF.

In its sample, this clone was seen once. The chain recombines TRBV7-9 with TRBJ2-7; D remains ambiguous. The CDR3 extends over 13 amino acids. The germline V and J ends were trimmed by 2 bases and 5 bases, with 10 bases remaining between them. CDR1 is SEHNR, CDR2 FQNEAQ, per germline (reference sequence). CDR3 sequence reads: CASSLLEADEQYF. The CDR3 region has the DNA TGTGCCAGCAGCTTACTAGAGGCGGACGAGCAGTACTTC.

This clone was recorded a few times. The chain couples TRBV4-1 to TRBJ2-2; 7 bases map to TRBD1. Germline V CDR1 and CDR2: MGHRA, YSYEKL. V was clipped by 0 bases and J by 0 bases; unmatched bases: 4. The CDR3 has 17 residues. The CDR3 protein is CASSQDGDSSNTGELFF. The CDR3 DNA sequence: TGCGCCAGCAGCCAAGATGGGGACAGCTCGAACACCGGGGAGCTGTTTTTT.

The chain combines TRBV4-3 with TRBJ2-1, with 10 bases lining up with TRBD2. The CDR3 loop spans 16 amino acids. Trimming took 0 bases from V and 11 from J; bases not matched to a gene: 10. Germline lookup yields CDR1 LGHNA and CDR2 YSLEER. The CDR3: CASSQDLASGGGKQFF. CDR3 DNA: TGCGCCAGCAGCCAAGATCTAGCTAGCGGGGGAGGTAAGCAGTTCTTC.

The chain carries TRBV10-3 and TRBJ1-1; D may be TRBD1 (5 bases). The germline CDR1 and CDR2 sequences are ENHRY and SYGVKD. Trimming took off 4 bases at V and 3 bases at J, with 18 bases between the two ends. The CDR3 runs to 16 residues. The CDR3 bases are TGTGCCATCAGTGGAGGTTGGGGCACCGAGTACACTGAAGCTTTCTTT. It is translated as CAISGGWGTEYTEAFF.

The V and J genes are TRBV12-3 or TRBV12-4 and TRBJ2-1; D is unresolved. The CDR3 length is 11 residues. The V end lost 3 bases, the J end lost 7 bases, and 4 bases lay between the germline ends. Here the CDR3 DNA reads TGTGCCAGCAGTTTGACTAATGAGCAGTTCTTC. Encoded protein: CASSLTNEQFF.

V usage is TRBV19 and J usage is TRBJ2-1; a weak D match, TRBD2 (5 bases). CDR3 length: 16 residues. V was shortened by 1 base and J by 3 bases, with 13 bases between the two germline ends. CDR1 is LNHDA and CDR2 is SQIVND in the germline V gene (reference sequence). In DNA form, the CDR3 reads TGTGCCAGTAGTATAGGACTTCGGGCGGGCTACAATGAGCAGTTCTTC. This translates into CASSIGLRAGYNEQFF.

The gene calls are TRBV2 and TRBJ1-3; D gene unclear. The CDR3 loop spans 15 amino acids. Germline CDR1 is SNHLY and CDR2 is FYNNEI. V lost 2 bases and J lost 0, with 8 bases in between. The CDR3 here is CASSEIWASGNTIYF. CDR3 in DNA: TGTGCCAGCAGTGAAATCTGGGCCTCTGGAAACACCATATATTTT.

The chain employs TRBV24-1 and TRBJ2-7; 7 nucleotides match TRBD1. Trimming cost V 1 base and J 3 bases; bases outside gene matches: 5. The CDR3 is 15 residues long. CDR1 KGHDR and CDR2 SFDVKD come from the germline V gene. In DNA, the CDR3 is TGTGCCACCAGTGATTTTGCAGGGGGAAACTACGAGCAGTACTTC. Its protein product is CATSDFAGGNYEQYF.

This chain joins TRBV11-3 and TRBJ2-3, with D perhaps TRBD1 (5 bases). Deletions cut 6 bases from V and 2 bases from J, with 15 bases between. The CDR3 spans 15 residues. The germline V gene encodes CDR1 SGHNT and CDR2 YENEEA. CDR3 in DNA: TGTGCCAGCAGTCACGACAGAGAAGACACAGATACGCAGTATTTT. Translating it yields CASSHDREDTDTQYF.

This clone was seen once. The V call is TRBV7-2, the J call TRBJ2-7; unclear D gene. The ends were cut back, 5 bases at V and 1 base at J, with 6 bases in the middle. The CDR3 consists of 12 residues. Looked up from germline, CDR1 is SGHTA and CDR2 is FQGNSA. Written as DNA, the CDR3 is TGTGCCAGCAGCCCCCCATCCTACGAGCAGTACTTC. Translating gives CASSPPSYEQYF.

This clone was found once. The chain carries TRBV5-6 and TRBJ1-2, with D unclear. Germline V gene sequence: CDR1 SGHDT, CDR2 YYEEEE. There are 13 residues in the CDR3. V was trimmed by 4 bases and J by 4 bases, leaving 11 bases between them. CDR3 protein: CASSTDNAYGYTF. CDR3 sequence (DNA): TGTGCCAGCAGCACTGACAACGCCTATGGCTACACCTTC. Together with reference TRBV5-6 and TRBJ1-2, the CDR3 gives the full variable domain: DAGVTQSPTHLIKTRGQQVTLRCSPKSGHDTVSWYQQALGQGPQFIFQYYEEEERQRGNFPDRFSGHQFPNYSSELNVNALLLGDSALYLCASSTDNAYGYTFGSGTRLTVV.

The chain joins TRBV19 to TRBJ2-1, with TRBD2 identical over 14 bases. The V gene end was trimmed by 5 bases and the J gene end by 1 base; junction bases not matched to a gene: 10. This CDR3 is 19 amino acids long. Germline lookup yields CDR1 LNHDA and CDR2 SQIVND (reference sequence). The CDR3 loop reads CASSGQGGLAGGSYNEQFF. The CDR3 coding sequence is TGTGCCAGTAGTGGACAGGGCGGACTAGCGGGGGGATCCTACAATGAGCAGTTCTTC. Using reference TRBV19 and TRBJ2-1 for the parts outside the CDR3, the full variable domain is DGGITQSPKYLFRKEGQNVTLSCEQNLNHDAMYWYRQDPGQGLRLIYYSQIVNDFQKGDIAEGYSVSREKKESFPLTVTSAQKNPTAFYLCASSGQGGLAGGSYNEQFFGPGTRLTVL.

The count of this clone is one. The CDR3 sequence is CASSAGQNYGYTF. CDR3 nucleotide sequence: TGTGCCAGCTCGGCGGGACAGAACTATGGCTACACCTTC. This rearrangement joins TRBV18 to TRBJ1-2; TRBD1 matches 7 bases. Germline-derived CDR1 and CDR2 are KGHSH and LQKENI. The CDR3 is 13 residues long. Unmatched junction bases numbered 3, after V lost 6 bases and J lost 2 bases.